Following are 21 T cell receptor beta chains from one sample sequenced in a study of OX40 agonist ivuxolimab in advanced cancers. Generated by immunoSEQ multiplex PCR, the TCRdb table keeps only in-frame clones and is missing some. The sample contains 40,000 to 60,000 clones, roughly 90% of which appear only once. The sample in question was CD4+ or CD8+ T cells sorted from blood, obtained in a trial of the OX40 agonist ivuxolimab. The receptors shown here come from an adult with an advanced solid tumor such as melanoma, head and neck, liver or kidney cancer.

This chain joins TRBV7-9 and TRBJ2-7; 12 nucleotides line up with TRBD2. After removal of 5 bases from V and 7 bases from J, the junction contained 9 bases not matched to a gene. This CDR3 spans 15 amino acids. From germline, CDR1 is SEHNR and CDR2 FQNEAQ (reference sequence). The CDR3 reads CASSPGSGLAGEQYF. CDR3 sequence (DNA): TGTGCCAGCAGCCCCGGTTCAGGACTAGCGGGGGAGCAGTACTTC.

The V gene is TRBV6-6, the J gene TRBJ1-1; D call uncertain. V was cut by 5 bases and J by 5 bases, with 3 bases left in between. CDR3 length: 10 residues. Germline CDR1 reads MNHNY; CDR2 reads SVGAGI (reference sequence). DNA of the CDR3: TGTGCCAGCAGTAGGACTGAAGCTTTCTTT. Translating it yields CASSRTEAFF.

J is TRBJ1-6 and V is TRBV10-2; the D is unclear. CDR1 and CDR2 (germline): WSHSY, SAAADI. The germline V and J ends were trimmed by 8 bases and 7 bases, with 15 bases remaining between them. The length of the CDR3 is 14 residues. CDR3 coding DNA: TGCGCCAGCGGACGGGAAGCCCCAAATTCACCCCTCCACTTT. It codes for CASGREAPNSPLHF.

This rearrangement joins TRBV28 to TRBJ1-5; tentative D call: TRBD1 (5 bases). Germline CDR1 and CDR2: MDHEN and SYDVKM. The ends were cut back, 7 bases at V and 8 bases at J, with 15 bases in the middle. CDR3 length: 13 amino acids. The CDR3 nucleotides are TGTGCCAGCATGCAGGGACTAATCAAGCCCCAGCATTTT. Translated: CASMQGLIKPQHF.

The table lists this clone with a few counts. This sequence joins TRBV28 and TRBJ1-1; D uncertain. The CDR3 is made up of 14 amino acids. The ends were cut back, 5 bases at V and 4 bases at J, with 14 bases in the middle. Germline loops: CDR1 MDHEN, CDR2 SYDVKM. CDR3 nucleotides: TGTGCCAGCAGTGCGCCGGGTAGCATCACTGAAGCTTTCTTT. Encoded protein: CASSAPGSITEAFF.

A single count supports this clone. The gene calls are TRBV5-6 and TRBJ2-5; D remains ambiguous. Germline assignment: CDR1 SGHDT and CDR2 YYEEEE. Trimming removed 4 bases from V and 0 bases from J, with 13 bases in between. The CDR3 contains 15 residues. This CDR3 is CASSPLGPNQETQYF. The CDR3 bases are TGTGCCAGCAGCCCCCTCGGGCCCAACCAAGAGACCCAGTACTTC.

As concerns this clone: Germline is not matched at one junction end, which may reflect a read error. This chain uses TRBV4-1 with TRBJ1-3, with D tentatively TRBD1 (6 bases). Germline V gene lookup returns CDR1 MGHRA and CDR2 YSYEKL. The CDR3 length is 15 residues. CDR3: CASSQDGGPGNTTYF. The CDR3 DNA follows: TGCGCCAGCAGCCAAGACGGGGGGCCTGGAAACACCACATATTTT.

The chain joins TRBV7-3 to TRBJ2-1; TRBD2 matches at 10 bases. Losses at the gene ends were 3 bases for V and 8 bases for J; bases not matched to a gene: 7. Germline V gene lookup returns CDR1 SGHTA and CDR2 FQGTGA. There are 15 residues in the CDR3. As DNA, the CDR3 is TGTGCCAGCAGCTTGGCTAGCGGGAGTCTAGATGAGCAGTTCTTC. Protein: CASSLASGSLDEQFF.

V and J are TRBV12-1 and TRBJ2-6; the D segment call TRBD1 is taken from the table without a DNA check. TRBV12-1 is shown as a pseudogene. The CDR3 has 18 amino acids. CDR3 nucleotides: TGTGCCAGCAGCCACAAGTATGTAGGACAAAGTCGGGCCAACGTCCTGACTTTC. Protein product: CASSHKYVGQSRANVLTF.

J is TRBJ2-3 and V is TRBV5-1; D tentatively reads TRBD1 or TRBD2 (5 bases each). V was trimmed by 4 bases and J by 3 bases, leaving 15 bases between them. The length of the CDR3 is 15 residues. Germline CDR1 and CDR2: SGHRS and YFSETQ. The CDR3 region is CASSHRGAETDTQYF. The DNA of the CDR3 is TGCGCCAGCAGCCACCGAGGGGCCGAGACAGATACGCAGTATTTT.

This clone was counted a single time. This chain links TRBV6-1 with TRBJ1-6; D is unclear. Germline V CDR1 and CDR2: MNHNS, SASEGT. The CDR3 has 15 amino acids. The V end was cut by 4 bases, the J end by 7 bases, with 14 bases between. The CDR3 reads CASSAIPVGNSPLHF. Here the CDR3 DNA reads TGTGCCAGCAGTGCCATACCCGTGGGGAATTCACCCCTCCACTTT.

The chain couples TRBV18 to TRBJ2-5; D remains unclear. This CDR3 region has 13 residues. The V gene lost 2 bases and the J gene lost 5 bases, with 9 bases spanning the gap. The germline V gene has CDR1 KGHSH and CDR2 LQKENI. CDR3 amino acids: CASSPRDGETQYF. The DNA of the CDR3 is TGTGCCAGCTCACCAAGGGATGGGGAGACCCAGTACTTC.

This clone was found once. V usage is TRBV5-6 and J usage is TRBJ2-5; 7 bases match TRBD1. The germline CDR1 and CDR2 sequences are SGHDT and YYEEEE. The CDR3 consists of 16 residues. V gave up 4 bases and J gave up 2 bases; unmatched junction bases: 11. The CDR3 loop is CASSPSDARGQETQYF. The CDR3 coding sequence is TGTGCCAGCAGCCCCTCTGATGCCAGGGGGCAAGAGACCCAGTACTTC. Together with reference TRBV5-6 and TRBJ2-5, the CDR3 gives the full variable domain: DAGVTQSPTHLIKTRGQQVTLRCSPKSGHDTVSWYQQALGQGPQFIFQYYEEEERQRGNFPDRFSGHQFPNYSSELNVNALLLGDSALYLCASSPSDARGQETQYFGPGTRLLVL.

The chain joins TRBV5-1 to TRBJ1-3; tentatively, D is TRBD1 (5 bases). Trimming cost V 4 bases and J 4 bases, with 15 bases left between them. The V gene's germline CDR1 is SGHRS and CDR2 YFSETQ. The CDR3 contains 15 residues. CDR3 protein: CASSRTLGRGNTIYF. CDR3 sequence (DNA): TGCGCCAGCAGCAGAACATTGGGACGAGGAAACACCATATATTTT.

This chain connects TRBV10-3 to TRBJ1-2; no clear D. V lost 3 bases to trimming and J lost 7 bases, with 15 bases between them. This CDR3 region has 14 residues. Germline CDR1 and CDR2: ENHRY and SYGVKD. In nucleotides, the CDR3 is TGTGCCATCAGTGATACCGGCCAGAACGCTGGCTACACCTTC. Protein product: CAISDTGQNAGYTF.

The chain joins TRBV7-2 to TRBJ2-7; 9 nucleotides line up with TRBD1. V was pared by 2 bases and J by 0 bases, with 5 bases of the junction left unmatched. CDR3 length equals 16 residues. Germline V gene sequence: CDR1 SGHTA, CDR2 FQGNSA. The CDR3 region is CASSLFGDRASYEQYF. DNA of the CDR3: TGTGCCAGCAGCTTATTTGGGGACAGGGCCTCCTACGAGCAGTACTTC.

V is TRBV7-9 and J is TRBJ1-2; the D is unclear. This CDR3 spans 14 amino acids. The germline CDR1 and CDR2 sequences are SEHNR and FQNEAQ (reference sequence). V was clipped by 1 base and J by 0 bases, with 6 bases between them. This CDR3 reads CASSLGISNYGYTF. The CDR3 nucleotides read TGTGCCAGCAGCTTAGGGATCTCTAACTATGGCTACACCTTC.

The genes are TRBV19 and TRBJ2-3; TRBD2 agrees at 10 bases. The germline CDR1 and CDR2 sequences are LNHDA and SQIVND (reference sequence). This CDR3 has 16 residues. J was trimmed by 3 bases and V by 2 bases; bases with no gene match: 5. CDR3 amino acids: CASSIRLAGRTDTQYF. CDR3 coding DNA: TGTGCCAGTAGTATACGACTAGCGGGTAGGACAGATACGCAGTATTTT.

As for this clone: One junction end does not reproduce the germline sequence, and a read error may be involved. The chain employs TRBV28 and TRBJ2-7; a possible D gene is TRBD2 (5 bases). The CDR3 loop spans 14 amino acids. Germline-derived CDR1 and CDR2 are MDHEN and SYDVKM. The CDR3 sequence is CAGSFPDSSYEQYF. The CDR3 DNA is TGTGCCGGCAGTTTCCCGGACTCTTCCTACGAGCAGTACTTC.

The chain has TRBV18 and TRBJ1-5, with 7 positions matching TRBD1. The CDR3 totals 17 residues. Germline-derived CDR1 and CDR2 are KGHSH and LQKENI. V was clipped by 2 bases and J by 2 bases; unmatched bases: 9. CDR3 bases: TGTGCCAGCTCACCAGATGGGGACAGTTGGGGCAATCAGCCCCAGCATTTT. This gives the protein CASSPDGDSWGNQPQHF.

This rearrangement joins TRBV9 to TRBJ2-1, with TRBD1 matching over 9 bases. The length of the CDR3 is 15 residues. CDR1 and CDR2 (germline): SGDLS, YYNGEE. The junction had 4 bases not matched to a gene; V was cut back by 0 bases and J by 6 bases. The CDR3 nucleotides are TGTGCCAGCAGCGTAGAACAGGGGGCGTTCAATGAGCAGTTCTTC. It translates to CASSVEQGAFNEQFF.